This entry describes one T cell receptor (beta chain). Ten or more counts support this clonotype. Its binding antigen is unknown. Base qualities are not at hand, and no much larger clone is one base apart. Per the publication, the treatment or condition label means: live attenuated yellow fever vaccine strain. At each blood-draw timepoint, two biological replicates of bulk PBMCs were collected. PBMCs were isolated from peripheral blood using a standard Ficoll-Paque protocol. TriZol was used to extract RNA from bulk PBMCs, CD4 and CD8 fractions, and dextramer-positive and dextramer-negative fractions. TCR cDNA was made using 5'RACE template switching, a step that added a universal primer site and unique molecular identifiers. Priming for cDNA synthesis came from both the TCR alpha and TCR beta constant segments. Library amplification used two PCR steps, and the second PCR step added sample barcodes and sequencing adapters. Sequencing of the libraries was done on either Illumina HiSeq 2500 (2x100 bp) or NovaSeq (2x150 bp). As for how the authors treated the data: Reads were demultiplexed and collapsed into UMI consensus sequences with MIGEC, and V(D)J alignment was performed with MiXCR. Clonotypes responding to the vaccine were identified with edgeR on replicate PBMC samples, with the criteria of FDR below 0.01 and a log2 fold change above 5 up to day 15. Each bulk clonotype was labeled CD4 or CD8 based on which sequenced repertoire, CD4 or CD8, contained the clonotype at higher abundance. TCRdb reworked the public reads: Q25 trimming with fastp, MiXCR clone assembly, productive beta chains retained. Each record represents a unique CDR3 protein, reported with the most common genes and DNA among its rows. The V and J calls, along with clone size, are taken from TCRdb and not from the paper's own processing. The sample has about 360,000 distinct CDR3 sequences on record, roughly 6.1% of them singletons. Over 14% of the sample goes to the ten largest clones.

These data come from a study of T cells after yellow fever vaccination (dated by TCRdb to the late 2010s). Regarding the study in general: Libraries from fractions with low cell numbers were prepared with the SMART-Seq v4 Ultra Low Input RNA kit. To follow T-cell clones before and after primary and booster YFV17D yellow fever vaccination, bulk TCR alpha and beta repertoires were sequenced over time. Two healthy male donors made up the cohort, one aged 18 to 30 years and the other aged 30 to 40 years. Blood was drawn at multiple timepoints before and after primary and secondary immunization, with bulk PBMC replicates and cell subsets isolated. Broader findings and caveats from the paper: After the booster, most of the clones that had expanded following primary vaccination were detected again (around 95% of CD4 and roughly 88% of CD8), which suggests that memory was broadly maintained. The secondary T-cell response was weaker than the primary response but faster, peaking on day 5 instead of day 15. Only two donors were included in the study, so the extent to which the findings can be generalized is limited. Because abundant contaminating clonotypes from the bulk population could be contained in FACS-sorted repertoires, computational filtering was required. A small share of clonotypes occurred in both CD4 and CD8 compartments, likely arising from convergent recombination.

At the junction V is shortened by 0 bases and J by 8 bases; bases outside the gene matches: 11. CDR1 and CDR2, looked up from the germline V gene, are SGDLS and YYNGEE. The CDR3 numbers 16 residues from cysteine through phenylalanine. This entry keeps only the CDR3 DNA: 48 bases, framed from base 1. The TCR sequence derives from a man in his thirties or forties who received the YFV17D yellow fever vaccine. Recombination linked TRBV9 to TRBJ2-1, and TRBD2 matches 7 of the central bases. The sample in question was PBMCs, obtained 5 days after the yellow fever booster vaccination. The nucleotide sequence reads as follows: TGTGCCAGCAGCGTAGGTCCTGGCGGGAGATTAGATGAGCAGTTCTTC. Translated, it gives CASSVGPGGRLDEQFF.